These 23 T cell receptor beta chains share one sample of origin, sequenced in a study of tumor and adjacent non-tumor tissue in lung cancer. The library came from three nested PCR rounds adapted from ARM-PCR protocols. Each CDR3 protein is one row after TCRdb ran MiXCR on the multiplex PCR reads. The repertoire consists of 90,000 to 110,000 distinct CDR3 sequences, with roughly two thirds occurring once and the leading ten covering 15% to 20%. This sample's RNA came from whole unsorted tissue. More than 3 cm separated this lung sample from the edge of the tumor. The sequencing sample was made of distant non-tumor lung tissue. Receptor source: a man in his 60s with non-small cell lung cancer.

The sample holds many counts of this clonotype. The chain is built from TRBV5-4 and TRBJ1-2, with D maybe TRBD1 (5 bases). The germline V gene has CDR1 SGHNT and CDR2 YYREEE (reference sequence). The CDR3 contains 15 residues. The germline V and J ends were trimmed by 0 bases and 0 bases, with 9 bases remaining between them. The CDR3 loop is CASSLEGRANYGYTF. CDR3 in DNA: TGTGCCAGCAGCTTGGAGGGGCGCGCTAACTATGGCTACACCTTC. The complete variable domain, with remaining parts taken from reference TRBV5-4 and TRBJ1-2, reads ETGVTQSPTHLIKTRGQQVTLRCSSQSGHNTVSWYQQALGQGPQFIFQYYREEENGRGNFPPRFSGLQFPNYSSELNVNALELDDSALYLCASSLEGRANYGYTFGSGTRLTVV.

This clonotype was detected ten times or more. V is TRBV5-4 and J is TRBJ2-5; 8 bases are a match to TRBD1. Per germline, CDR1 SGHNT and CDR2 YYREEE (reference sequence). The CDR3 has 14 residues. Trimming removed 4 bases from V and 5 bases from J; junction bases left unmatched: 7. Written as DNA, the CDR3 is TGTGCCAGCAGCCCGCGGACAGGGTCGGAGACCCAGTACTTC. Translation gives CASSPRTGSETQYF.

The J gene is TRBJ1-1, the V gene TRBV11-3; 8 bases are a match to TRBD1. The J segment lost 5 bases and the V segment lost 9 bases, leaving 11 bases of the junction unmatched. Germline loops: CDR1 SGHNT, CDR2 YENEEA. The CDR3 is made up of 14 amino acids. In DNA, the CDR3 is TGTGCCAGAAGCCGGTCACAGGGGGGAACTGAAGCTTTCTTT. It specifies CARSRSQGGTEAFF.

V gene TRBV6-1 combines with J gene TRBJ2-1; D unclear. CDR1 and CDR2 (germline): MNHNS, SASEGT. CDR3 length: 16 amino acids. DNA of the CDR3: TGTAGCAGCAGTGATCTTGGCAAATCCTCCTACAATGAGCAGTTCTTC. This encodes CSSSDLGKSSYNEQFF.

This clonotype appeared once. Sequence at one end of the junction differs from germline and may be a read error. The chain combines TRBV6-2 or TRBV6-3 with TRBJ2-1, with TRBD2 matching over 7 bases. Germline V gene sequence: CDR1 MNHEY, CDR2 SVGEGT. The CDR3 runs to 14 residues. In DNA, the CDR3 is TGTGCCAGCGGTTACGGGGGACTAATTAATGAGCAGTTTTTC. It specifies CASGYGGLINEQFF.

A few counts support this clonotype. A single base separates this from a much larger clone, so it may be a read error. The rearrangement uses TRBV10-1 and TRBJ2-1; a possible D gene is TRBD2 (6 bases). This CDR3 region has 13 residues. Trimming pared 6 bases from V and 4 bases from J, leaving 10 bases between. CDR1 WNHNN and CDR2 SYGVQD come from the germline V gene (reference sequence). In nucleotides, the CDR3 is TGCGCCAGCAGCGGGGGTGATTACAATGAGCAGTTCTTC. It translates to CASSGGDYNEQFF.

The table lists this clonotype with many counts. The CDR3 loop reads CSASSWTTYNEQFF. For the CDR3, the DNA is TGCAGTGCTTCCTCGTGGACAACCTACAATGAGCAGTTCTTC. This rearrangement joins TRBV20-1 to TRBJ2-1; D might be TRBD1 (5 bases). V was cut by 5 bases and J by 2 bases, with 13 bases left in between. This CDR3 region has 14 residues. The germline V gene encodes CDR1 DFQATT and CDR2 SNEGSKA (reference sequence).

The chain links TRBV5-1 to TRBJ2-2; D is possibly TRBD1 (5 bases). V was clipped by 0 bases and J by 6 bases, with 9 bases between them. Germline V gene lookup returns CDR1 SGHRS and CDR2 YFSETQ. This CDR3 is built from 14 residues. The CDR3 nucleotides read TGCGCCAGCAGCTTGGTACAGGTCGCCGGGGAGCTGTTTTTT. Protein product: CASSLVQVAGELFF.

As regards this clonotype: Possible read error: a much larger clone is one base away. V usage is TRBV30 and J usage is TRBJ2-5, with unresolved D. Trimming stripped 1 base from V and 7 bases from J, with 10 bases between. CDR3 length equals 12 residues. The germline gives CDR1 GTSNPN, CDR2 SVGIG (reference sequence). The CDR3 sequence: CAWSASLGTQYF. The CDR3 bases are TGTGCCTGGAGTGCAAGTCTAGGGACCCAGTACTTC.

Notes on this clonotype: In this CDR3 the conserved last residue, phenylalanine or tryptophan, is missing, so a read error is likely. V usage is TRBV11-2 and J usage is TRBJ2-1; no clear D. Trimming cost V 10 bases and J 6 bases, with 4 bases left between them. This CDR3 comprises 9 residues. Germline CDR1 SGHAT, CDR2 FQNNGV. CDR3 sequence (DNA): TGTGCCACTGGCAATGAGCAGTTCTCC. It codes for CATGNEQFS.

For this clonotype: Given a much more abundant clone one base away, this may be a read error. The chain links TRBV5-6 to TRBJ1-1; D not certain. Germline V lookup: CDR1 SGHDT, CDR2 YYEEEE. CDR3 length equals 14 residues. V was pared by 6 bases and J by 1 base, with 13 bases between. The CDR3 here is CASIIGRRNTEAFF. DNA of the CDR3: TGTGCCAGCATCATAGGAAGGAGGAACACTGAAGCTTTCTTT.

Concerning this clonotype itself: Given the absence of the conserved phenylalanine or tryptophan at the CDR3 end, a read error is likely. This sequence joins TRBV29-1 and TRBJ1-1; TRBD1 aligns across 12 bases. This CDR3 comprises 14 residues. Germline V gives CDR1 SQVTM, CDR2 ANQGSEA. In nucleotides, the CDR3 is TGCAGCGTTCCGGGACAGGGGGCGCTTACTGTAGCTTTCTCT. Encoded protein: CSVPGQGALTVAFS.

The sample holds many counts of this clonotype. The chain uses TRBV29-1 and TRBJ2-5; D remains unclear. Per the germline V gene, CDR1 is SQVTM and CDR2 is ANQGSEA. The CDR3 spans 12 residues. With 6 bases removed from V and 0 bases from J, the gap between germline ends came to 8 bases. CDR3: CSVAVHQETQYF. As DNA, the CDR3 is TGCAGCGTCGCAGTCCACCAAGAGACCCAGTACTTC.

The sample holds many counts of this clonotype. The V gene is TRBV11-2, the J gene TRBJ2-2; no clear D. Per the germline V gene, CDR1 is SGHAT and CDR2 is FQNNGV. The CDR3 runs to 14 residues. Trimming left V 5 bases short and J 1 base short, with 8 bases between. Here the CDR3 DNA reads TGTGCCAGCAGCATCTCATGGAACACCGGGGAGCTGTTTTTT. Encoded protein: CASSISWNTGELFF.

In its sample, this clonotype was seen a few times. The chain couples TRBV28 to TRBJ1-4, with D possibly matching TRBD1 (6 bases). In germline, CDR1 is MDHEN, CDR2 SYDVKM. The CDR3 is made up of 14 amino acids. Trimming pared 5 bases from V and 8 bases from J, leaving 15 bases between. CDR3 bases: TGTGCCAGCAGTCCCCGCGGGGGCGTCGAAAAACTGTTTTTT. It is translated as CASSPRGGVEKLFF.

This clonotype occurred a few times. V usage is TRBV11-3 and J usage is TRBJ2-6; maybe TRBD1 (6 bases). Germline V gene data show CDR1 as SGHNT and CDR2 as YENEEA. V lost 8 bases and J 1 base, leaving 9 bases between the germline ends. CDR3 length: 14 residues. CDR3: CASQQGSGANVLTF. The CDR3 DNA follows: TGTGCCAGCCAACAGGGTTCTGGGGCCAACGTCCTGACTTTC.

Comment on this clonotype: This sequence may be a read error, since a much larger clone differs from it by one base. The rearrangement links TRBV5-1 to TRBJ2-6; D may be TRBD2 (6 bases). This CDR3 spans 16 amino acids. Germline loops: CDR1 SGHRS, CDR2 YFSETQ. The V and J ends lost 1 base and 2 bases respectively, with 10 bases between them. CDR3 sequence (DNA): TGCGCCAGCAGCTTGAAAGGAGGGGCTGGGGCCAACGTCCTGACTTTC. As protein: CASSLKGGAGANVLTF.

This clonotype has at least ten counts. Written as DNA, the CDR3 is TGCAGTGCTCCTGGGAACACTGAAGCTTTCTTT. This sequence encodes CSAPGNTEAFF. The V and J genes are TRBV20-1 and TRBJ1-1; D remains ambiguous. This CDR3 has 11 amino acids. Germline V gene sequence: CDR1 DFQATT, CDR2 SNEGSKA (reference sequence). Trimming took 5 bases from V and 1 from J, leaving 5 bases between them.

J is TRBJ2-5 and V is TRBV6-2 or TRBV6-3; no clear D. V lost 10 bases and J 5 bases, leaving 14 bases between the germline ends. Germline lookup yields CDR1 MNHEY and CDR2 SVGEGT. The CDR3 length is 12 residues. The CDR3 reads CAISYWAETQYF. The CDR3, as DNA: TGTGCCATTAGTTACTGGGCGGAGACCCAGTACTTC.

This clonotype appeared many times. V is TRBV14 and J is TRBJ1-1; 7 bases agree with TRBD1. The V and J ends lost 0 bases and 4 bases, in that order; junction bases with no gene match: 5. CDR3 length equals 15 residues. Germline CDR1 is SGHDN and CDR2 is FVKESK. CDR3: CASSQELQGITEAFF. The CDR3 DNA sequence: TGTGCCAGCAGCCAAGAGCTACAGGGGATCACTGAAGCTTTCTTT.

Comments on this clonotype: This sequence may be a read error, since a much larger clone differs from it by one base. The V and J genes are TRBV12-3 or TRBV12-4 and TRBJ2-7; D is ambiguous. Trimming pared 3 bases from V and 0 bases from J, leaving 15 bases between. CDR3 length equals 16 residues. DNA of the CDR3: TGTGCCAGCAGTTTGGGTGGCTGGAGCCCCTCCTACGAGCAGTACTTC. Amino acid sequence: CASSLGGWSPSYEQYF.

This clonotype has a count of ten or more. This chain connects TRBV5-5 to TRBJ2-3; TRBD2 matches 12 bases. The length of the CDR3 is 15 residues. Trimming removed 9 bases from V and 2 bases from J; junction bases left unmatched: 7. CDR1 is SGHKS and CDR2 is YYEKEE in the germline V gene (reference sequence). The CDR3 spells CATHGLAGITDTQYF. The CDR3, as DNA: TGTGCCACCCATGGACTAGCGGGAATCACAGATACGCAGTATTTT. Full variable domain (rest looked up from reference TRBV5-5 and TRBJ2-3): DAGVTQSPTHLIKTRGQQVTLRCSPISGHKSVSWYQQVLGQGPQFIFQYYEKEERGRGNFPDRFSARQFPNYSSELNVNALLLGDSALYLCATHGLAGITDTQYFGPGTRLTVL.

The chain recombines TRBV20-1 with TRBJ2-3, with TRBD2 identical over 8 bases. This CDR3 has 15 residues. The germline gives CDR1 DFQATT, CDR2 SNEGSKA (reference sequence). V lost 1 base to trimming and J lost 5 bases; unmatched junction nucleotides: 8. CDR3 sequence (DNA): TGCAGTGCTAGAGGGGGAAGCGGGAGAAGAGATACGCAGTATTTT. As protein: CSARGGSGRRDTQYF.